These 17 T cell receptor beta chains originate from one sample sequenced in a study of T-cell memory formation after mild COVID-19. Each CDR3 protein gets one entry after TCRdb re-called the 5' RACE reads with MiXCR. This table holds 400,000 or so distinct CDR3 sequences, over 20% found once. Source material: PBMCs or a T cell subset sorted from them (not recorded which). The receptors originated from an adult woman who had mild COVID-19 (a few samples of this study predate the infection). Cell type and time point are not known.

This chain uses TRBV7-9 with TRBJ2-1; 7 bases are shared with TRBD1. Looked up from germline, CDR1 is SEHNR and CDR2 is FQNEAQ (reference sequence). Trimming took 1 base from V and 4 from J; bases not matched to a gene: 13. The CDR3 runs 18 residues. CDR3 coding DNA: TGTGCCAGCAGCTTAGATTCCACCCAGGGACAGCTATACAATGAGCAGTTCTTC. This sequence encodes CASSLDSTQGQLYNEQFF.

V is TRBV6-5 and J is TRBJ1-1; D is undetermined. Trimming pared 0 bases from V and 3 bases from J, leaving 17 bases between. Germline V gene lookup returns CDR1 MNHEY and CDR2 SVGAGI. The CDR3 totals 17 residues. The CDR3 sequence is CASSYSREVSGYTEAFF. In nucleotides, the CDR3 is TGTGCCAGCAGTTACTCGAGGGAGGTATCCGGGTACACTGAAGCTTTCTTT.

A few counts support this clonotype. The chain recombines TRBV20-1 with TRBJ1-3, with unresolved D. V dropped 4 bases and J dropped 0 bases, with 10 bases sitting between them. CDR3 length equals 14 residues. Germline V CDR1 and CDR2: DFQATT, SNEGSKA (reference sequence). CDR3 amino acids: CSAINSRSGNTIYF. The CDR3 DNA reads TGCAGTGCTATAAACTCACGCTCTGGAAACACCATATATTTT.

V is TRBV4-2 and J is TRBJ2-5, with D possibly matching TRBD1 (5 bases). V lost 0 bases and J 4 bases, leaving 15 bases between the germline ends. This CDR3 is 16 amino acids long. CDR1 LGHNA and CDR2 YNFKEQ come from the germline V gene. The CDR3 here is CASSQDPGRAGETQYF. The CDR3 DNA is TGTGCCAGCAGCCAAGACCCAGGCAGGGCCGGAGAGACCCAGTACTTC.

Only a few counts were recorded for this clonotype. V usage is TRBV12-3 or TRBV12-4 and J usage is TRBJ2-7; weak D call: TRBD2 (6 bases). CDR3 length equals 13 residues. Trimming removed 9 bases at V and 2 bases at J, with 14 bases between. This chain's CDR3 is CASKKGGAYEQYF. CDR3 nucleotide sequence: TGTGCCAGTAAGAAGGGAGGCGCCTACGAGCAGTACTTC.

CDR3 region: CATSPGGYNEQFF. As DNA, the CDR3 is TGTGCCACCTCACCCGGGGGCTACAATGAGCAGTTCTTC. V and J are TRBV24-1 and TRBJ2-1; a possible D gene is TRBD2 (6 bases). The CDR3 spans 13 residues. V dropped 9 bases and J dropped 3 bases, with 11 bases sitting between them. Germline values: CDR1 KGHDR, CDR2 SFDVKD.

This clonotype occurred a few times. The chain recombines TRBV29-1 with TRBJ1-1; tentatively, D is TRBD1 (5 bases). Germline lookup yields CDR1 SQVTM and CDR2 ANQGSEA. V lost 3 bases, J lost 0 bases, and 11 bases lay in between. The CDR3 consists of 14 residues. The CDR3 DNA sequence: TGCAGCGTTGAGGGGGTCCCCATGAACACTGAAGCTTTCTTT. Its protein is CSVEGVPMNTEAFF.

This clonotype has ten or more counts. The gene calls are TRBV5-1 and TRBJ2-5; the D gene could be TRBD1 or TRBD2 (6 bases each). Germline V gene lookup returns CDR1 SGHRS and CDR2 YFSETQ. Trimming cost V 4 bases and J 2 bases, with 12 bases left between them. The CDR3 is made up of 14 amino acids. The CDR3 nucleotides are TGCGCCAGCAGCCGAACGGGGGCTCAAGAGACCCAGTACTTC. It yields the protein CASSRTGAQETQYF.

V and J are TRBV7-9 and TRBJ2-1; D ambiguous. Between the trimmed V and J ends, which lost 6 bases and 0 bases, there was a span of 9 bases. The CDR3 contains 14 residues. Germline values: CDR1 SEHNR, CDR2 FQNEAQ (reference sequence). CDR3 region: CASSPTSSYNEQFF. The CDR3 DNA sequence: TGTGCCAGCAGTCCGACAAGCTCCTACAATGAGCAGTTCTTC.

CDR3 loop: CASSFGDVTEAFF. Here the CDR3 DNA reads TGTGCCAGCAGTTTCGGGGACGTCACTGAAGCTTTCTTT. The V call is TRBV12-3 or TRBV12-4, the J call TRBJ1-1, with D possibly matching TRBD1 (5 bases). CDR3 length equals 13 residues. V shed 3 bases and J shed 4 bases, with 9 bases lying between them.

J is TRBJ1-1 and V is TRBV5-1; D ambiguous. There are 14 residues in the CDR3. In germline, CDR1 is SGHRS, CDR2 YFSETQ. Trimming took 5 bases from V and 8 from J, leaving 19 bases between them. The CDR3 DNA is TGCGCCAGCAGTGATTTGGGCGTTTACCTGGAAGCTTTCTTT. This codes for CASSDLGVYLEAFF.

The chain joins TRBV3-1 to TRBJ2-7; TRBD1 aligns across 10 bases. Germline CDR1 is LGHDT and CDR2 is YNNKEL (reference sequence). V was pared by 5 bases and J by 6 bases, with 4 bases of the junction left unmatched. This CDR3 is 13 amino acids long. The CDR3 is CASSAGTGVEQYF. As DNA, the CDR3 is TGTGCCAGCAGCGCAGGGACAGGGGTCGAGCAGTACTTC.

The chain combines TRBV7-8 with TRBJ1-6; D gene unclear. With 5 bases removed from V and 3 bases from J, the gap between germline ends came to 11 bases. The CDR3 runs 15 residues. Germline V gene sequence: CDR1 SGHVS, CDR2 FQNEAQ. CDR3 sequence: CASSLRGDYNSPLHF. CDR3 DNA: TGTGCCAGCAGCCTTCGCGGGGACTATAATTCACCCCTCCACTTT.

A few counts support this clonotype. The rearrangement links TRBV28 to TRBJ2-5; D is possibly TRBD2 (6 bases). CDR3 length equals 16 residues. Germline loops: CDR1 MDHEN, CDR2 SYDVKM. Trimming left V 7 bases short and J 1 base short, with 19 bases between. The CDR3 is CASTPRIWRGQETQYF. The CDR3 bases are TGTGCCAGCACCCCCCGTATCTGGAGGGGCCAAGAGACCCAGTACTTC. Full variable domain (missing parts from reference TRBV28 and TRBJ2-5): DVKVTQSSRYLVKRTGEKVFLECVQDMDHENMFWYRQDPGLGLRLIYFSYDVKMKEKGDIPEGYSVSREKKERFSLILESASTNQTSMYLCASTPRIWRGQETQYFGPGTRLLVL.

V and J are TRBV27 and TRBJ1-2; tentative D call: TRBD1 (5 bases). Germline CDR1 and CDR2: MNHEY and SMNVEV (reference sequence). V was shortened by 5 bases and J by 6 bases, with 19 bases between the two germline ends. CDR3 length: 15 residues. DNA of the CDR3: TGTGCCAGCAGTCCACGGACGGGGGGAGCGGATGGCTACACCTTC. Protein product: CASSPRTGGADGYTF.

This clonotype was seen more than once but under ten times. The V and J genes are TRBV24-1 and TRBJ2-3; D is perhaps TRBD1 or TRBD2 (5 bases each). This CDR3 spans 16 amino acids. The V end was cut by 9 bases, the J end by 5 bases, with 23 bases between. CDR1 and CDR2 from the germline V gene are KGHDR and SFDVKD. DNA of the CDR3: TGTGCCACCTCCGGTTTGGGAGCCCGGCAGGGAGATACGCAGTATTTT. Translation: CATSGLGARQGDTQYF.

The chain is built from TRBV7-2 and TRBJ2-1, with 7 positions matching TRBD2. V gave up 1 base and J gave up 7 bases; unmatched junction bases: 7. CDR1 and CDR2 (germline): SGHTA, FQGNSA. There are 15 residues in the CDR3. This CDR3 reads CASSLDGGSRNEQFF. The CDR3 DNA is TGTGCCAGCAGCTTAGACGGCGGGAGTCGAAATGAGCAGTTCTTC. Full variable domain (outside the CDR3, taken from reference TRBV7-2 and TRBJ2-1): GAGVSQSPSNKVTEKGKDVELRCDPISGHTALYWYRQSLGQGLEFLIYFQGNSAPDKSGLPSDRFSAERTGGSVSTLTIQRTQQEDSAVYLCASSLDGGSRNEQFFGPGTRLTVL.